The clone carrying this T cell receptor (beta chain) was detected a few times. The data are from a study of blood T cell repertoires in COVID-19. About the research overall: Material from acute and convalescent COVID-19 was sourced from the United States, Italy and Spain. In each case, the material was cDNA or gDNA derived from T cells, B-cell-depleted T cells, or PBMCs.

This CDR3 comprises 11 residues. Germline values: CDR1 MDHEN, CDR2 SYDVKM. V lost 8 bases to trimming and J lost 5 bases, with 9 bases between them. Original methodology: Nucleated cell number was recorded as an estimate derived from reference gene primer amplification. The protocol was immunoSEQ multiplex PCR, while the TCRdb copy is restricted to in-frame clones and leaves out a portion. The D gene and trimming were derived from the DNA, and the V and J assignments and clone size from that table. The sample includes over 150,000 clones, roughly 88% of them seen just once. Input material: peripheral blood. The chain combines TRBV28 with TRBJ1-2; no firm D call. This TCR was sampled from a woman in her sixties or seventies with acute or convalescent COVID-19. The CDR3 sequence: CASLGHYGYTF. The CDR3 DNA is TGTGCCAGCTTGGGCCATTATGGCTACACCTTC.